This T cell receptor (beta chain) comes out of a study of regulatory and conventional T cells in RAG deficiency. Germline V lookup: CDR1 MNHNS, CDR2 SASEGT. V lost 6 bases, J lost 3 bases, and 9 bases lay in between. This CDR3 contains 13 residues. Concerning this clone itself: Its antigen is unidentified.

TCRdb's copy holds only in-frame clones and misses some; the assay was immunoSEQ multiplex PCR. This table holds about 30,000 clones, about 87% found once. Study results and caveats: Shorter CDR3s in all patient subsets; >85% Treg-Tconv overlap in Omenn.

This same sample was also taken into another study, of regulatory T cells. That report adds: Amplification used 52 TRBV primers and 13 TRBJ primers.

V and J are TRBV6-1 and TRBJ1-5; D possibly corresponds to TRBD1 (5 bases). This sequence originates from a human donor in good health. Sequenced input: CD8+ T cells sorted from blood. CDR3: CASRGPNNQPQHF. CDR3 in DNA: TGTGCCAGCAGGGGGCCGAACAATCAGCCCCAGCATTTT.